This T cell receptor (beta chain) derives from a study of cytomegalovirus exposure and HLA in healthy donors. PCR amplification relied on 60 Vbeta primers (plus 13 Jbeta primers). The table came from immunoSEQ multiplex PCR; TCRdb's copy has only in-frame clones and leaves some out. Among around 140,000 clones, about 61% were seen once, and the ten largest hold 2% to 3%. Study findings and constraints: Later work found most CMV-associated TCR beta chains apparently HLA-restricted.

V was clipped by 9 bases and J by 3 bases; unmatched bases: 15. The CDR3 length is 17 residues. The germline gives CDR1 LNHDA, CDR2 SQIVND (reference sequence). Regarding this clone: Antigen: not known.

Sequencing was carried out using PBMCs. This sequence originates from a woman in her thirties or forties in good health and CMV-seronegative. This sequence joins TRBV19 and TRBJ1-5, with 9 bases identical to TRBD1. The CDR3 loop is CASTSIGGTGINQPQHF. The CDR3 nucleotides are TGTGCCAGCACTAGTATAGGCGGGACAGGGATCAATCAGCCCCAGCATTTT.